These 25 T cell receptor beta chains were sequenced from one sample in a study of T-cell reconstitution after alpha-beta-depleted transplantation in children. Findings of the study overall: The main origin of T-cell counts and diversity one year after transplant was newly produced T cells.

Antigen specificity for these receptors is unknown. During its preparation, the TCRbeta library received unique molecular identifiers. TCRdb used MiXCR to reprocess the PCR reads, holding one entry per CDR3 protein. The sample carries 330,000 or so distinct CDR3 sequences, roughly 7.8% recorded once. This specimen was peripheral blood, taken 360 days after TCRalphabeta/CD19-depleted stem cell transplant. These receptors all stem from a female patient between 2 and 15 years old who had a stem cell transplant for Fanconi anemia, so the T cells may come from the graft donor.

This clonotype occurred many times. V is TRBV12-3 or TRBV12-4 and J is TRBJ1-2, with a weak D call TRBD1 (5 bases). This CDR3 contains 17 residues. The V and J ends lost 2 bases and 4 bases respectively, with 20 bases between them. The CDR3 protein is CASSLSLGQGVPYGYTF. The CDR3 DNA sequence: TGTGCCAGCAGTTTAAGTTTGGGTCAGGGTGTGCCCTATGGCTACACCTTC.

Ten or more counts support this clonotype. The chain is built from TRBV20-1 and TRBJ2-2; D may match TRBD1 or TRBD2 (5 bases each). The CDR3 spans 14 residues. The germline gives CDR1 DFQATT, CDR2 SNEGSKA (reference sequence). The germline V and J ends were trimmed by 3 bases and 7 bases, with 15 bases remaining between them. The CDR3 reads CSASRDLVGGELFF. The CDR3 bases are TGCAGTGCTAGCCGGGACCTCGTTGGCGGGGAGCTGTTTTTT.

This clonotype was recorded many times. This chain uses TRBV6-2 or TRBV6-3 with TRBJ1-1; a weak D match, TRBD1 (6 bases). Germline V gives CDR1 MNHEY, CDR2 SVGEGT. Trimming left V 7 bases short and J 0 bases short, with 12 bases between. This CDR3 spans 14 amino acids. The CDR3 is CASTPDSMNTEAFF. Written as DNA, the CDR3 is TGTGCCAGCACCCCGGACAGTATGAACACTGAAGCTTTCTTT.

The chain couples TRBV6-2 or TRBV6-3 to TRBJ1-2; 7 bases fit TRBD1. After removal of 9 bases from V and 3 bases from J, the junction contained 7 bases not matched to a gene. The CDR3 extends over 13 amino acids. Germline V gene sequence: CDR1 MNHEY, CDR2 SVGEGT. The CDR3 is CASEDRLDYGYTF. The CDR3 region has the DNA TGTGCCAGTGAGGACAGGTTGGACTATGGCTACACCTTC.

The chain links TRBV2 to TRBJ2-1; 9 nucleotides agree with TRBD2. This CDR3 region has 14 residues. Looked up from germline, CDR1 is SNHLY and CDR2 is FYNNEI. Trimming took 8 bases from V and 1 from J; bases not matched to a gene: 3. The CDR3 nucleotides read TGTGCCAGCGGCGGGGGGGCTTCCTACAATGAGCAGTTCTTC. The encoded protein is CASGGGASYNEQFF.

There are a few counts of this clonotype. This rearrangement joins TRBV6-5 to TRBJ2-7; perhaps TRBD2 as D (6 bases). V shed 0 bases and J shed 3 bases, with 12 bases lying between them. The CDR3 sequence is 15 residues long. Germline CDR1 and CDR2: MNHEY and SVGAGI. Written as DNA, the CDR3 is TGTGCCAGCAGTTACTCGGGCGGGGCGCTCTACGAGCAGTACTTC. Residues: CASSYSGGALYEQYF.

This clonotype showed up many times. The gene calls are TRBV7-2 and TRBJ2-1, with 9 bases aligning to TRBD2. There are 16 residues in the CDR3. J lost 5 bases, V lost 4 bases, and 9 bases had no gene match. CDR1 and CDR2 (germline): SGHTA, FQGNSA. DNA for the CDR3: TGTGCCAGCAGCTCCCCCCGACTAGCGGCGCACAATGAGCAGTTCTTC. The encoded protein is CASSSPRLAAHNEQFF.

The chain employs TRBV5-1 and TRBJ2-6, with 8 bases fitting TRBD1. The trim removed 4 bases at V and 2 bases at J, leaving 11 bases unmatched. The CDR3 contains 18 residues. CDR1 and CDR2 (germline): SGHRS, YFSETQ. In DNA, the CDR3 is TGCGCCAGCAGCCGGGACAGGCCTTCTACCGCTGGGGCCAACGTCCTGACTTTC. Translation: CASSRDRPSTAGANVLTF.

This clonotype has ten or more counts. The chain is built from TRBV4-1 and TRBJ2-7, with D maybe TRBD1 (7 bases). Germline V gene sequence: CDR1 MGHRA, CDR2 YSYEKL. V dropped 4 bases and J dropped 0 bases, with 13 bases sitting between them. CDR3 length: 15 residues. CDR3 in amino acids: CASSRGGTDSYEQYF. The DNA for the CDR3 is TGCGCCAGCAGCCGAGGAGGGACAGACTCCTACGAGCAGTACTTC.

V gene TRBV15 combines with J gene TRBJ2-3; D perhaps matches TRBD1 (5 bases). This CDR3 has 12 amino acids. Germline V lookup: CDR1 LNHNV, CDR2 YYDKDF (reference sequence). Trimming left V 11 bases short and J 0 bases short, with 9 bases between. CDR3 sequence: CASRQSTDTQYF. The CDR3 nucleotides are TGTGCCTCGCGACAGAGCACAGATACGCAGTATTTT.

The rearrangement joins TRBV4-3 to TRBJ2-1; D possibly matches TRBD1 or TRBD2 (6 bases each). The V end was cut by 4 bases, the J end by 8 bases, with 12 bases between. The germline V gene has CDR1 LGHNA and CDR2 YSLEER. The length of the CDR3 is 13 residues. This CDR3 reads CASSPPGAYEQFF. In DNA, the CDR3 is TGCGCCAGCAGCCCCCCGGGGGCCTATGAGCAGTTCTTC.

The rearrangement uses TRBV20-1 and TRBJ2-3; D is uncertain. The germline CDR1 and CDR2 sequences are DFQATT and SNEGSKA (reference sequence). CDR3 length: 13 residues. V lost 6 bases and J lost 4, with 14 bases in between. The DNA of the CDR3 is TGCAGTGCGAAGAACCAATATCCAGATACGCAGTATTTT. This translates into CSAKNQYPDTQYF.

This clonotype came up a few times. The chain joins TRBV16 to TRBJ2-3; 7 bases align to TRBD1. The length of the CDR3 is 16 residues. Per the germline V gene, CDR1 is KGHSY and CDR2 is FQNENV. V was pared by 2 bases and J by 1 base, with 6 bases of the junction left unmatched. In nucleotides, the CDR3 is TGTGCCAGCAGCCAACCCGACCAGGGGGGCACAGATACGCAGTATTTT. This translates into CASSQPDQGGTDTQYF.

This clonotype was recorded at least ten times. The rearrangement links TRBV4-2 to TRBJ2-5; tentative D call: TRBD2 (5 bases). Germline CDR1 is LGHNA and CDR2 is YNFKEQ. V shed 0 bases and J shed 5 bases, with 13 bases lying between them. The CDR3 contains 15 residues. The DNA for the CDR3 is TGTGCCAGCAGCCAAGAAATAGGGTGGAGGGAGACCCAGTACTTC. This gives the protein CASSQEIGWRETQYF.

In its sample, this clonotype was seen many times. The chain joins TRBV27 to TRBJ1-5; D may be TRBD1 (6 bases). The CDR3 contains 16 residues. CDR1 is MNHEY, CDR2 SMNVEV, per germline (reference sequence). V lost 2 bases and J 1 base, leaving 12 bases between the germline ends. DNA of the CDR3: TGTGCCAGCAGTTTAATTGCCAGGGGAAGCAATCAGCCCCAGCATTTT. It codes for CASSLIARGSNQPQHF.

This clonotype was recorded at least ten times. The J gene is TRBJ2-4, the V gene TRBV7-2; D may be TRBD2 (6 bases). CDR3 size: 14 residues. Germline V gene lookup returns CDR1 SGHTA and CDR2 FQGNSA. Trimming cost V 5 bases and J 5 bases, with 13 bases left between them. CDR3 nucleotide sequence: TGTGCCAGCAGCGTGGGACTTCCCCAAAACATTCAGTACTTC. It is translated as CASSVGLPQNIQYF.

There are many counts of this clonotype. The CDR3 region is CASSFLTVEAFF. The CDR3 bases are TGTGCCAGCAGCTTCTTGACAGTTGAAGCTTTCTTT. The chain recombines TRBV5-6 with TRBJ1-1, with D perhaps matching TRBD1 (5 bases). The V gene lost 2 bases and the J gene lost 7 bases, with 9 bases spanning the gap. This CDR3 spans 12 amino acids. CDR1 and CDR2 from the germline V gene are SGHDT and YYEEEE.

In its sample, this clonotype was seen many times. The chain couples TRBV4-1 to TRBJ2-7, with D tentatively TRBD1 (6 bases). CDR1 is MGHRA and CDR2 is YSYEKL in the germline V gene. This CDR3 contains 16 residues. V was shortened by 4 bases and J by 2 bases, with 18 bases between the two germline ends. The CDR3, as DNA: TGCGCCAGCAGCCTAATCACAGGGAGCTCAGCCTACGAGCAGTACTTC. This gives the protein CASSLITGSSAYEQYF.

This clonotype was seen ten or more times. The rearrangement links TRBV3-1 to TRBJ2-1; D perhaps matches TRBD1 (6 bases). The germline V gene has CDR1 LGHDT and CDR2 YNNKEL (reference sequence). Trimming removed 4 bases from V and 6 bases from J, with 13 bases in between. The CDR3 spans 14 residues. CDR3 bases: TGTGCCAGCAGCCTCTCCCGAGGGGGCAATGAGCAGTTCTTC. Its translation: CASSLSRGGNEQFF.

The table lists this clonotype with a few counts. V gene TRBV18 combines with J gene TRBJ2-6; weak D call: TRBD1 (5 bases). The CDR3 spans 16 residues. The V end was cut by 4 bases, the J end by 0 bases, with 10 bases between. CDR1 is KGHSH and CDR2 is LQKENI in the germline V gene. CDR3 nucleotides: TGTGCCAGCTCACGGGGCCGGAGCTCTGGGGCCAACGTCCTGACTTTC. It yields the protein CASSRGRSSGANVLTF. Together with reference TRBV18 and TRBJ2-6, the CDR3 gives the full variable domain: NAGVMQNPRHLVRRRGQEARLRCSPMKGHSHVYWYRQLPEEGLKFMVYLQKENIIDESGMPKERFSAEFPKEGPSILRIQQVVRGDSAAYFCASSRGRSSGANVLTFGAGSRLTVL.

The chain recombines TRBV5-1 with TRBJ2-2; 8 positions agree with TRBD2. The J segment lost 4 bases and the V segment lost 1 base, leaving 9 bases of the junction unmatched. CDR1 is SGHRS and CDR2 is YFSETQ in the germline V gene. The CDR3 spans 17 residues. The CDR3 DNA reads TGCGCCAGCAGCTTGCCCCGGGGGGGCGCGGGCACCGGGGAGCTGTTTTTT. It translates to CASSLPRGGAGTGELFF.

This clonotype was picked up many times. This rearrangement joins TRBV7-2 to TRBJ2-7; 7 nucleotides align to TRBD2. Trimming cost V 6 bases and J 3 bases; bases outside gene matches: 11. The CDR3 has 15 amino acids. Germline V gene data show CDR1 as SGHTA and CDR2 as FQGNSA. The CDR3 nucleotides read TGTGCCAGCAGACGGCTCAGCGGGACGAACTACGAGCAGTACTTC. This codes for CASRRLSGTNYEQYF.

This clonotype was picked up many times. The gene calls are TRBV4-2 and TRBJ2-1; TRBD2 matches at 8 bases. V lost 4 bases, J lost 8 bases, and 16 bases stayed unmatched. This CDR3 is built from 17 residues. Germline CDR1 and CDR2: LGHNA and YNFKEQ. CDR3 in DNA: TGTGCCAGCAGCCCTCTCGGCGGGAGGCGACCTCAGGATGAGCAGTTCTTC. It encodes CASSPLGGRRPQDEQFF.

This clonotype has ten or more counts. The chain joins TRBV2 to TRBJ2-3; TRBD2 aligns across 11 bases. The CDR3 is made up of 15 amino acids. CDR1 is SNHLY, CDR2 FYNNEI, per germline. V was pared by 5 bases and J by 2 bases, with 3 bases of the junction left unmatched. CDR3 sequence: CASSPLAGATDTQYF. As DNA, the CDR3 is TGTGCCAGCAGTCCACTAGCGGGAGCCACAGATACGCAGTATTTT.

This clonotype was seen ten or more times. This rearrangement joins TRBV5-5 to TRBJ2-1, with 7 bases lining up with TRBD2. V dropped 0 bases and J dropped 4; count of bases not matched to a gene: 4. Germline loops: CDR1 SGHKS, CDR2 YYEKEE (reference sequence). This CDR3 spans 15 amino acids. The chain's CDR3 is CASSLEGLTYNEQFF. The DNA of the CDR3 is TGTGCCAGCAGCTTGGAGGGACTAACTTACAATGAGCAGTTCTTC.